The clone carrying this TCR beta chain was detected many times. Its antigen is not known. These data originate in a study of T cell repertoires in cytomegalovirus infection. Study as a whole: CMV epitopes used comprised recently identified HLA-C-restricted ones and well-studied HLA-B-restricted ones. CMV infection together with matching HLA type was indicated by public TCR beta signatures.

TCRdb re-derived calls from the reads in MiXCR, one entry per CDR3 protein. The table has nearly 700,000 distinct CDR3 sequences, 30% to 40% seen once. General study points: Dominating the ex vivo response were HLA-C-restricted CMV-specific TCR beta clonotypes.

The receptor's source is a human donor in good health (CMV status not recorded). Some clones in this sample may be carry-over from other donors' samples. Sequenced material: cultured PBMCs, taken from culture after CMV antigen stimulation.

The CDR3 here is CASSIDGQPQHF. In DNA form, the CDR3 reads TGTGCCAGCAGCATTGACGGTCAGCCCCAGCATTTT. The rearrangement uses TRBV7-2 and TRBJ1-5; D unresolved. Per germline, CDR1 SGHTA and CDR2 FQGNSA. The CDR3 contains 12 residues. Trimming cost V 5 bases and J 6 bases, with 8 bases left between them.